This is a list of T cell receptor beta chains from one sample in a study of spatial heterogeneity in lung cancer. One entry per CDR3 protein, called by TCRdb with MiXCR from the 5' RACE reads. The data show under 14,000 distinct CDR3 sequences, approximately 24% seen once. The starting material was PBMCs, obtained at surgery. All receptors derive from a female donor with early-stage non-small cell lung cancer. CDR3s leave out the opening cysteine and the closing phenylalanine or tryptophan. The D gene is left open where the match is weak.

.,TRBJ1-1,TRBV30,AWTPGEGWVAF
.,TRBJ2-7,TRBV27,ASSWSPQTGEQY
.,TRBJ1-5,TRBV28,ASSFFSYRNQPQH
.,TRBJ2-2,TRBV7-8,ASSLGTSTGELF
.,TRBJ2-2,TRBV7-6,ASSLAPSENTGELF
.,TRBJ2-3,TRBV9,ASSVGSGLSPGTDTQY
.,TRBJ1-1,TRBV12-3/TRBV12-4,ASSPLYVLNTEAF
.,TRBJ2-7,TRBV3-1,ASSQVNLSGVSARGVFYEQY
.,TRBJ2-3,TRBV3-1,ASSQDLTDASTDTQY
TRBD2,TRBJ2-3,TRBV20-1,SASPAGGTDTQY
TRBD2,TRBJ2-7,TRBV6-1,ASSARLAGNYEQY
.,TRBJ1-2,TRBV10-3,ATRTESFGYT
.,TRBJ2-2,TRBV3-1,ASRGTGNTGELF
TRBD1,TRBJ2-7,TRBV12-3/TRBV12-4,ASSFGQGISYEQY
TRBD2,TRBJ2-1,TRBV4-2,ASSQAARPSGRYNEQF
.,TRBJ2-6,TRBV5-4,ASSIRGSGANVLT
.,TRBJ2-7,TRBV12-3/TRBV12-4,ASSFADEQY
TRBD2,TRBJ2-3,TRBV7-2,ASSGLAGPTDTQY
.,TRBJ2-1,TRBV2,ASSEWGAGNYNEQF
TRBD2,TRBJ2-1,TRBV20-1,SGSGRNEQF
TRBD1,TRBJ1-5,TRBV19,ASSIGGTAGQPQH
.,TRBJ1-2,TRBV27,ASKLAGTPYGYT
.,TRBJ2-3,TRBV7-9,ASSLDPRGNTQY
TRBD1,TRBJ2-7,TRBV30,AWDQGTGRYEQY
TRBD2,TRBJ2-5,TRBV11-2,ASSPRASGRAYQETQY
.,TRBJ2-5,TRBV29-1,SVQGGAGETQY
TRBD2,TRBJ2-5,TRBV20-1,SAIKRGGQETQY
TRBD2,TRBJ2-2,TRBV20-1,SARGGGSDAGELF
.,TRBJ2-7,TRBV7-8,ASSLRGPSYEQY
.,TRBJ2-7,TRBV28,ASSQAGREY
.,TRBJ2-2,TRBV12-3/TRBV12-4,ASSNRIPTGELF
.,TRBJ2-1,TRBV7-9,ASSLQGYEQF
.,TRBJ2-1,TRBV11-2,ASSLSARTQEQF
.,TRBJ2-2,TRBV11-2,ASSLVFGTLNTGELF
.,TRBJ1-4,TRBV25-1,ASSELTTNEKLF
TRBD2,TRBJ2-1,TRBV27,ASRDRSGRAGEQF
.,TRBJ2-5,TRBV7-9,ASSKDSAQY
.,TRBJ2-5,TRBV11-2,ASTPQLVGETQY
.,TRBJ1-5,TRBV6-6,ASSYSRNSNQPQH
TRBD1,TRBJ2-7,TRBV5-1,ASSFGQGAGGYEQY
TRBD2,TRBJ2-1,TRBV28,ASTPGTSDYNEQF
TRBD1,TRBJ1-1,TRBV12-3/TRBV12-4,ASRDPGQGTTEAF
TRBD1,TRBJ2-1,TRBV7-2,ASSPGQGSYNEQF
TRBD1,TRBJ1-6,TRBV30,ACPLGGQTYNSPLH
.,TRBJ1-1,TRBV27,TSSLGSANTEAF
.,TRBJ2-3,TRBV3-1,ASSARQARTDTQY
TRBD2,TRBJ2-1,TRBV5-1,ASSLEGGDYNEQF
.,TRBJ2-4,TRBV6-2/TRBV6-3,ASSLQGVEGIQY
.,TRBJ1-1,TRBV5-4,ASSLEIGGTEAF
.,TRBJ2-7,TRBV6-5,ASSYRSGLSSYEQY
TRBD2,TRBJ2-1,TRBV19,ASSLRGLGLGNEQF
TRBD2,TRBJ2-1,TRBV3-1,ASSQPGAGGYNEQF
.,TRBJ2-5,TRBV30,AWRNEGREETQY
.,TRBJ2-5,TRBV29-1,SVEWADQETQY